The 11 T cell receptor beta chains below all came from one sample that was sequenced in a study of human T cells and chemical hapten exposure. TCRdb itself ran the RACE reads through MiXCR, one entry per CDR3 protein. The table records about 120,000 distinct CDR3 sequences, about 13% of them present only once. Time point specified: pre-sensitization, week 0. Treatment denoted: therapeutic diphenylcyclopropenone sensitization with weekly scalp DPC. The input for sequencing was whole blood, taken in connection with sensitization to the hapten diphenylcyclopropenone (DPC). The receptors come from a woman aged 18-29 years with alopecia areata. Some clones in this sample may be carry-over from other donors' samples.

This clonotype was picked up many times. The chain combines TRBV29-1 with TRBJ2-1; 7 nucleotides align to TRBD2. Germline V gives CDR1 SQVTM, CDR2 ANQGSEA. J lost 1 base, V lost 1 base, and 4 bases had no gene match. This CDR3 has 15 residues. CDR3 sequence: CSVEGGGESYNEQFF. Written as DNA, the CDR3 is TGCAGCGTTGAAGGGGGGGGAGAGTCCTACAATGAGCAGTTCTTC.

This clonotype was seen a few times. This chain uses TRBV7-6 with TRBJ2-3; D gene unclear. V was trimmed by 0 bases and J by 2 bases, leaving 9 bases between them. This CDR3 is built from 15 residues. The V gene's germline CDR1 is SGHVS and CDR2 FNYEAQ. The CDR3 nucleotides read TGTGCCAGCAGCTTAGCGCCCTGGCTCACAGATACGCAGTATTTT. Translating it yields CASSLAPWLTDTQYF. Looking up the rest from reference TRBV7-6 and TRBJ2-3 gives the full variable domain: GAGVSQSPRYKVTKRGQDVALRCDPISGHVSLYWYRQALGQGPEFLTYFNYEAQQDKSGLPNDRFSAERPEGSISTLTIQRTEQRDSAMYRCASSLAPWLTDTQYFGPGTRLTVL.

The chain links TRBV12-3 or TRBV12-4 to TRBJ1-4, with D maybe TRBD1 (6 bases). The CDR3 has 14 residues. V was cut by 1 base and J by 7 bases, with 10 bases left in between. The CDR3 DNA sequence: TGTGCCAGCAGTTTAGGAGGGGGTGGTGAAAAACTGTTTTTT. This translates into CASSLGGGGEKLFF.

The J gene is TRBJ2-3, the V gene TRBV6-6; TRBD2 aligns across 8 bases. CDR3 length: 16 amino acids. Losses at the gene ends were 5 bases for V and 1 base for J; bases not matched to a gene: 8. In germline, CDR1 is MNHNY, CDR2 SVGAGI (reference sequence). The CDR3 is CASSPGGVIGTDTQYF. CDR3 sequence (DNA): TGTGCCAGCAGTCCCGGGGGGGTAATTGGCACAGATACGCAGTATTTT.

This clonotype was detected a few times. The chain uses TRBV4-1 and TRBJ2-5; no firm D call. Trimming cost V 1 base and J 4 bases, with 7 bases left between them. There are 13 residues in the CDR3. Germline V lookup: CDR1 MGHRA, CDR2 YSYEKL. The CDR3 DNA reads as TGCGCCAGCAGCCAAGTAGGGTCAGAGACCCAGTACTTC. It yields the protein CASSQVGSETQYF.

V is TRBV5-1 and J is TRBJ2-2, with 9 bases lining up with TRBD1. The trim removed 0 bases at V and 0 bases at J, leaving 6 bases unmatched. The CDR3 extends over 18 amino acids. CDR1 and CDR2 from the germline V gene are SGHRS and YFSETQ. In DNA form, the CDR3 reads TGCGCCAGCAGCTTGGTGGACAGGGGCTCAGCGAACACCGGGGAGCTGTTTTTT. The encoded protein is CASSLVDRGSANTGELFF.

This chain uses TRBV25-1 with TRBJ1-1; the D is unclear. The CDR3 sequence is 14 residues long. V lost 6 bases to trimming and J lost 4 bases, with 15 bases between them. The germline V gene has CDR1 MGHDK and CDR2 SYGVNS. The chain's CDR3 is CASSTPGWVTEAFF. Written as DNA, the CDR3 is TGTGCCAGCAGCACTCCAGGATGGGTCACTGAAGCTTTCTTT.

This clonotype has a count of ten or more. The V call is TRBV19, the J call TRBJ2-3, with TRBD1 matching 9 bases. Germline V gene sequence: CDR1 LNHDA, CDR2 SQIVND (reference sequence). The ends lost 9 bases at V and 0 bases at J; junction bases unmatched: 7. CDR3 length equals 15 residues. The CDR3 bases are TGTGCCAGCTCAAACAGGGGGCCTAGCACAGATACGCAGTATTTT. Its translation is CASSNRGPSTDTQYF.

The chain carries TRBV5-5 and TRBJ1-1, with D unclear. The germline CDR1 and CDR2 sequences are SGHKS and YYEKEE (reference sequence). The germline V and J ends were trimmed by 0 bases and 4 bases, with 4 bases remaining between them. This CDR3 region has 12 residues. CDR3 nucleotides: TGTGCCAGCAGCTTGGAGCGCACTGAAGCTTTCTTT. The encoded protein is CASSLERTEAFF. Filled out from reference TRBV5-5 and TRBJ1-1, the complete variable domain reads DAGVTQSPTHLIKTRGQQVTLRCSPISGHKSVSWYQQVLGQGPQFIFQYYEKEERGRGNFPDRFSARQFPNYSSELNVNALLLGDSALYLCASSLERTEAFFGQGTRLTVV.

This clonotype was detected a few times. CDR3 sequence: CASSLGLGVPYEQYF. CDR3 DNA sequence: TGTGCCAGCAGCTTAGGGTTAGGGGTCCCCTACGAGCAGTACTTC. This chain joins TRBV7-2 and TRBJ2-7; D possibly corresponds to TRBD1 (5 bases). Germline V gives CDR1 SGHTA, CDR2 FQGNSA. CDR3 length: 15 residues. V lost 1 base to trimming and J lost 2 bases, with 12 bases between them.

This clonotype has only a few counts. The gene calls are TRBV20-1 and TRBJ2-5, with a tentative D call TRBD1 (6 bases). V dropped 3 bases and J dropped 5 bases, with 19 bases sitting between them. The CDR3 length is 15 residues. The germline CDR1 and CDR2 sequences are DFQATT and SNEGSKA (reference sequence). This CDR3 reads CSASGPRGALETQYF. As DNA, the CDR3 is TGCAGTGCTAGTGGCCCCAGGGGTGCGCTGGAGACCCAGTACTTC.